This T cell receptor beta chain was captured in a study of somatic mutations in cytotoxic T cells in rheumatoid arthritis. Profiled with immunoSEQ multiplex PCR; TCRdb holds only in-frame clones, not every one. The repertoire holds around 15,000 clones, just under 80% seen once, with roughly 22% in the top ten. Only one count was recorded for this clone. The CDR3 is 13 residues long. Germline V gene sequence: CDR1 SGHVS, CDR2 FQNEAQ. V lost 2 bases, J lost 3 bases, and 6 bases lay in between. The chain has TRBV7-8 and TRBJ2-3; D is uncertain. The sample was CD8+ T cells sorted from blood. This receptor was identified in an adult with rheumatoid arthritis. The CDR3 protein is CASSLSGTDTQYF. The CDR3 coding sequence is TGTGCCAGCAGCTTAAGTGGAACAGATACGCAGTATTTT.